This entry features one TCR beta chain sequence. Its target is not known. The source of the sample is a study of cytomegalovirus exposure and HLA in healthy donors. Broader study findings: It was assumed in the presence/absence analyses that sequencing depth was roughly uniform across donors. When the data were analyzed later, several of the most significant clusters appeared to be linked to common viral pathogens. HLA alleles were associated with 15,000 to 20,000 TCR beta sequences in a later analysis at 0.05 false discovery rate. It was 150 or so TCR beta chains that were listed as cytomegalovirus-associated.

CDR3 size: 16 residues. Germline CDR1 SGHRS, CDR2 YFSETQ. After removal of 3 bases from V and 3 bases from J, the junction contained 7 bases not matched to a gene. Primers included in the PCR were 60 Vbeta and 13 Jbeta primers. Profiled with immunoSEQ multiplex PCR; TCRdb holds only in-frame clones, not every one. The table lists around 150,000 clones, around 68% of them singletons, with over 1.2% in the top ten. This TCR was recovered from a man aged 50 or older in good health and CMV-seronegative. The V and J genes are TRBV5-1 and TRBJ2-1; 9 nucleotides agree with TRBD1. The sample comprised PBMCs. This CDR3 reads CASSYSDRGIYNEQFF. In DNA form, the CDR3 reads TGCGCCAGCAGCTACTCTGACAGGGGGATCTACAATGAGCAGTTCTTC.